This is a list of T cell receptor beta chains from one sample in a study of T cell repertoires in cytomegalovirus infection. Using its own MiXCR run on the reads, TCRdb lists one record per CDR3 protein. Here the sample spans approximately 730,000 distinct CDR3 sequences, roughly 33% being singletons. Antigens of these TCRs are unknown. Specimen: cultured PBMCs, collected from culture after CMV antigen stimulation. The receptors here all came from a human donor in good health (CMV status not recorded). Some clones in this sample may be carry-over from other donors' samples. Each CDR3 is given with its conserved first and last residue. A D gene is named only where the DNA matches it firmly. The size field is filled for only some rows; it gives once, few, many or a size class.

D,V,J,size,CDR3,DNA
TRBD1,TRBV12-3/TRBV12-4,TRBJ1-1,.,CASNLDRAMNTEAFF,TGTGCCAGCAACTTGGACAGGGCGATGAACACTGAAGCTTTCTTT
TRBD1,TRBV7-9,TRBJ2-1,few,CASSGGTGPYNEQFF,TGTGCCAGCAGCGGAGGGACAGGGCCCTACAATGAGCAGTTCTTC
TRBD2,TRBV7-2,TRBJ2-7,.,CASSLSGLAGGHEQYF,TGTGCCAGCAGCTTATCCGGGCTAGCGGGAGGCCACGAGCAGTACTTC
.,TRBV12-3/TRBV12-4,TRBJ1-2,many,CASSLGLGYTF,TGTGCCAGCAGTTTAGGCTTGGGCTACACCTTC
TRBD2,TRBV28,TRBJ2-5,once,CASRNYEGLEETQYF,TGTGCCAGCAGGAATTATGAGGGACTAGAGGAGACCCAGTACTTC
.,TRBV18,TRBJ2-6,once,CASSPRLGGGLLGANVLTF,TGTGCCAGCTCACCACGTCTGGGGGGCGGACTCCTAGGGGCCAACGTCCTGACTTTC
TRBD1,TRBV6-5,TRBJ1-1,.,CASSSSRDRVPEAFF,TGTGCCAGCAGTTCATCCCGGGACAGGGTCCCTGAAGCTTTCTTT
TRBD2,TRBV28,TRBJ2-1,.,CASSPESGRRSNEQLF,TGTGCCAGCAGTCCCGAAAGCGGGAGGCGGAGCAATGAGCAGTTATTC
TRBD1,TRBV7-2,TRBJ1-2,many,CASSSRRGTGYGYTF,TGTGCCAGCAGCTCCCGGCGGGGGACAGGCTATGGCTACACCTTC
TRBD2,TRBV7-8,TRBJ2-3,many,CASSLVSSGITSDTQYF,TGTGCCAGCAGCTTAGTCTCTAGCGGGATTACTTCAGATACGCAGTATTTT
TRBD2,TRBV4-1,TRBJ2-7,few,CASSQGAGGPYEQYF,TGCGCCAGCAGCCAAGGGGCGGGGGGGCCCTACGAGCAGTACTTC
TRBD1,TRBV20-1,TRBJ1-1,.,CSAEARDRNTEAFF,TGCAGTGCTGAGGCCCGGGACAGAAACACTGAAGCTTTCTTT
.,TRBV6-2/TRBV6-3,TRBJ2-1,.,CASRYDSYNEQFF,TGTGCCAGCAGATACGACAGTTACAATGAGCAGTTCTTC
.,TRBV6-2/TRBV6-3,TRBJ1-1,.,CASSYSRPLNTEAFF,TGTGCCAGCAGTTACTCGAGACCATTGAACACTGAAGCTTTCTTT
.,TRBV6-1,TRBJ2-1,few,CASSEAYSGGRPYNEQFF,TGTGCCAGCAGTGAAGCATATTCAGGAGGCCGCCCCTACAATGAGCAGTTCTTC
.,TRBV6-1,TRBJ1-4,few,CASSEVSYEKLFF,TGTGCCAGCAGTGAAGTCAGCTATGAAAAACTGTTTTTT
TRBD2,TRBV7-2,TRBJ2-5,few,CASSPSGIQETQYF,TGTGCCAGCAGCCCTAGCGGGATACAAGAGACCCAGTACTTC
.,TRBV7-6,TRBJ2-1,.,CASSLGRALISPYNEQFF,TGTGCCAGCAGCTTAGGTAGGGCGCTGATTTCCCCCTACAATGAGCAGTTCTTC
.,TRBV11-2,TRBJ2-1,.,CASSGRPSYNEQFF,TGTGCCAGCAGCGGCAGACCATCCTACAATGAGCAGTTCTTC
.,TRBV11-2,TRBJ1-3,few,CASSLVRGPGNTIYF,TGTGCCAGCAGCTTAGTGAGAGGGCCTGGAAACACCATATATTTT
.,TRBV7-2,TRBJ2-7,few,CASSLDPRIYEQYF,TGTGCCAGCAGCTTAGACCCACGTATCTACGAGCAGTACTTC
TRBD2,TRBV5-1,TRBJ2-5,.,CASSLVVGTSGSETQYF,TGCGCCAGCAGCTTGGTAGTAGGGACTAGCGGGAGCGAGACCCAGTACTTC
TRBD1,TRBV20-1,TRBJ1-5,.,CSASPTGNQPQHF,TGCAGTGCTAGCCCGACAGGGAATCAGCCCCAGCATTTT
.,TRBV20-1,TRBJ1-5,.,CSASAGNSNQPQHF,TGCAGTGCTAGTGCAGGGAATAGCAATCAGCCCCAGCATTTT
.,TRBV24-1,TRBJ1-1,.,CATSVTEAFF,TGTGCCACCTCCGTCACTGAAGCTTTCTTT
.,TRBV20-1,TRBJ2-3,few,CSARDWATTDTQYF,TGCAGTGCTAGAGATTGGGCTACCACAGATACGCAGTATTTT
.,TRBV15,TRBJ2-7,.,CATSRDFRDLYEQYF,TGTGCCACCAGCAGAGATTTTAGAGACTTATACGAGCAGTACTTC
.,TRBV4-2,TRBJ2-3,.,CASSPDGGTTDTQYF,TGTGCCAGCAGCCCCGACGGGGGTACCACAGATACGCAGTATTTT